This entry describes one TCR beta chain. The specificity of this receptor is unknown. No clone much larger than this one lies a single base away; base qualities are absent. At one collaborating source in Seattle, patients were enrolled during active infection and were followed longitudinally through the course of disease. Each collaborating institution followed its own protocols to collect whole blood in K2EDTA tubes. For TCRbeta analysis, collaborator samples were shipped as frozen whole blood, as isolated PBMCs, or as DNA extracted from either sample type. The sample is drawn from a study of blood T cell repertoires in COVID-19 (dated by TCRdb to 2020 to 2021). Concerning the study at large: The collaborator samples originated in the United States, Italy and Spain and spanned the acute and convalescent phases of COVID-19. Where available, HLA class I and class II types were obtained from metadata supplied by the sample provider rather than from assay-based typing. The material from the prospective study consisted of cDNA or gDNA derived from T cells, B-cell-depleted T cells, or PBMCs. The samples were drawn from two sources: the first 160 participants of the ongoing ImmuneRACE study, and 1,000 to 1,500 subjects contributed by 6 global collaborators. Subjects who had been exposed to COVID-19, were actively infected with it, or had recovered from it provided the deeply sampled blood TCRbeta repertoires that made up the dataset. The repertoires were made available in a free public database intended to serve as a resource for research on the immune response to SARS-CoV-2. Sample metadata almost always included a de-identified subject ID, COVID-19 status, age in years and sex.

Broader findings and caveats from the paper: How much clinical and demographic metadata was included differed by source and by participant, and the metadata was provided uncurated.

The CDR3 measures 14 amino acids from cysteine to phenylalanine. Only the CDR3 region is kept as DNA, spanning 42 bases read in frame from base 1. From V the trimming removes 5 bases and from J it removes 6 bases, while the gene matches leave 9 bases of the junction unaccounted for. Looking up the germline V gene yields CDR1 SQVTM and CDR2 ANQGSEA. TCRbeta CDR3 regions were amplified from genomic DNA by means of the immunoSEQ Assay, a bias-controlled multiplex PCR. On the study's bioinformatics: The number of nucleated cells in each sample was estimated by amplification of reference gene primers within the assay. To quantify the absolute abundance of each unique TCRbeta CDR3 rearrangement, sequence reads were collapsed and filtered. Productive Simpson clonality was computed per sample as the square root of Simpson's diversity index over productive rearrangements. The clones in this table, taken by TCRdb from immuneACCESS, are in-frame only. Not every clone is retained; where verified, under half of the shortfall comes from an unresolved V gene, and the cause of the rest is unknown. That table furnishes V, J and clone size, whereas the DNA furnished D and trimming. The sample data list 260,000 or so clones, and about four fifths of these were observed just once. The top ten constitute 7.5% of the sample.

This chain joins TRBV29-1 to TRBJ1-1; TRBD1 fits 10 bases in the junction. This clonotype was sampled from a woman of 80 years or more with COVID-19, enrolled during active disease. The sample consisted of peripheral blood. The base sequence is TGCAGCGTTCGGGGACAGGGGAGGGGAGCTGAAGCTTTCTTT. Translated, this gives CSVRGQGRGAEAFF.